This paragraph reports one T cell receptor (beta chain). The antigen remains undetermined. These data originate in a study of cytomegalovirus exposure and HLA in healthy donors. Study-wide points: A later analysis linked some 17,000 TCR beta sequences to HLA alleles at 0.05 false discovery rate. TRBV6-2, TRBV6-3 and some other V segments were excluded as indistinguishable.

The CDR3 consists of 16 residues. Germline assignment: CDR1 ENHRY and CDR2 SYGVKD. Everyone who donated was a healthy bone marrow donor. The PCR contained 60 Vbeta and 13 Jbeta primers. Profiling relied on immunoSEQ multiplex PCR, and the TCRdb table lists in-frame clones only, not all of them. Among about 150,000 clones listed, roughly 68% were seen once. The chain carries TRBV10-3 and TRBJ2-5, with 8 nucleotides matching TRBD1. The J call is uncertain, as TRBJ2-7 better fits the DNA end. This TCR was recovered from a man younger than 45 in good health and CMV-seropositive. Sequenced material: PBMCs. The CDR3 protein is CAISEADGTGAYEQYF. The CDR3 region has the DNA TGTGCCATCAGTGAGGCCGACGGGACAGGCGCCTACGAGCAGTACTTC.